The present TCR beta chain was sequenced within a study of T cells in tuberculosis. Whole-study context: T cells were selected with CD1B tetramers loaded with glucose monomycolate. IGRA-negative adolescents, IGRA-positive adolescents with latent tuberculosis and adults with active tuberculosis formed this South African cohort.

General observations from the study: Selection depended on which cryopreserved specimens were available. Active tuberculosis alpha repertoires lay closer to GMM-specific TCRs than controls'.

Measured with immunoSEQ multiplex PCR; TCRdb has only the in-frame clones, and not every one. The sample contains 35,000 to 40,000 clones, around 92% of which appear only once. On this clone: Its matching antigen is unknown.

V lost 1 base to trimming and J lost 9 bases; unmatched junction nucleotides: 9. This CDR3 comprises 15 residues. The germline gives CDR1 MGHRA, CDR2 YSYEKL. The sequence was obtained from a donor aged 10-30 years with latent tuberculosis or without tuberculosis infection. Some clones in this sample may be carry-over from other donors' samples. The V gene is TRBV4-1, the J gene TRBJ2-3; 8 bases are shared with TRBD2. Sequencing was done on a sample of PBMCs. CDR3 DNA: TGCGCCAGCAGCCAAGTTTGGACTAGCCCCGCCACGCAGTATTTT. It yields the protein CASSQVWTSPATQYF.